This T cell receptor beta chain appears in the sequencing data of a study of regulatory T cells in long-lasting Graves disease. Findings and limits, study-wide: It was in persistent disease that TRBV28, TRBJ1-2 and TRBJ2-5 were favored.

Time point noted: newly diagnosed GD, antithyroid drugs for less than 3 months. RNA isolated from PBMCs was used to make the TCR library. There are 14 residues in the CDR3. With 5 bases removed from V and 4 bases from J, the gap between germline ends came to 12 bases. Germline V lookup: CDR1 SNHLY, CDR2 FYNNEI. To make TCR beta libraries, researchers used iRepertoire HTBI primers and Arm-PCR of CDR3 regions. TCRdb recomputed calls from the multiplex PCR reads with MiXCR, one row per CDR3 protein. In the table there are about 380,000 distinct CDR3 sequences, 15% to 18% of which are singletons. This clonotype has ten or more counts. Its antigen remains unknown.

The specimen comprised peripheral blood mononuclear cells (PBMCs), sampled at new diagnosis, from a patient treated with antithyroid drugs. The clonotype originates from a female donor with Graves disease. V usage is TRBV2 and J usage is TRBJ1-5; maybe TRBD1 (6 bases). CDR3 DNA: TGTGCCAGCAGTCGGACAGAGGAAAATCAGCCCCAGCATTTT. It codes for CASSRTEENQPQHF. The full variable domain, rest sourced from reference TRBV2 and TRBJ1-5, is EPEVTQTPSHQVTQMGQEVILRCVPISNHLYFYWYRQILGQKVEFLVSFYNNEISEKSEIFDDQFSVERPDGSNFTLKIRSTKLEDSAMYFCASSRTEENQPQHFGDGTRLSIL.